This entry lists 18 T cell receptor beta chains sequenced from one sample in a study of blood T cell repertoires in COVID-19. The protocol was immunoSEQ multiplex PCR, while the TCRdb copy is restricted to in-frame clones and leaves out a portion. In the table there are 190,000 or so clones, approximately 90% of which are singletons. Sequencing was carried out using PBMCs or T cells enriched from blood (not recorded which). These TCRs come from a man aged 18 to 30 with acute COVID-19.

The chain joins TRBV7-2 to TRBJ2-7; D unclear. V shed 5 bases and J shed 2 bases, with 13 bases lying between them. Germline V lookup: CDR1 SGHTA, CDR2 FQGNSA. The CDR3 consists of 14 residues. CDR3 nucleotide sequence: TGTGCCAGCAGCCCGCAGGTCGGCCCCTACGAGCAGTACTTC. This gives the protein CASSPQVGPYEQYF. The variable domain in full, with the rest retrieved from reference TRBV7-2 and TRBJ2-7, is GAGVSQSPSNKVTEKGKDVELRCDPISGHTALYWYRQSLGQGLEFLIYFQGNSAPDKSGLPSDRFSAERTGGSVSTLTIQRTQQEDSAVYLCASSPQVGPYEQYFGPGTRLTVT.

This clone was seen just once. Other DNA sequences in the same sample also yield this CDR3. The chain has TRBV9 and TRBJ2-7, with 7 bases aligning to TRBD1. Unmatched junction bases numbered 3, after V lost 2 bases and J lost 1 base. This CDR3 is built from 14 residues. Germline values: CDR1 SGDLS, CDR2 YYNGEE. CDR3 coding DNA: TGTGCCAGCAGCGTCGGGACAGCGTCCTACGAGCAGTACTTC. It encodes CASSVGTASYEQYF.

The chain couples TRBV27 to TRBJ2-1; 16 bases fit TRBD2. The germline CDR1 and CDR2 sequences are MNHEY and SMNVEV (reference sequence). Trimming cost V 8 bases and J 9 bases; bases outside gene matches: 10. This CDR3 spans 16 amino acids. The CDR3 sequence is CASGDRGLAGGGEQFF. The CDR3 DNA follows: TGTGCCAGCGGTGACAGGGGACTAGCGGGAGGGGGTGAGCAGTTCTTC.

This chain connects TRBV28 to TRBJ2-7; TRBD1 aligns across 9 bases. The germline CDR1 and CDR2 sequences are MDHEN and SYDVKM. Losses at the gene ends were 7 bases for V and 7 bases for J; bases not matched to a gene: 17. The CDR3 sequence is 16 residues long. CDR3 residues: CASTSYVGQGNREQYF. CDR3 nucleotide sequence: TGTGCCAGCACCTCGTATGTGGGACAGGGTAATCGGGAGCAGTACTTC.

The chain links TRBV5-4 to TRBJ2-2; 10 positions match TRBD2. With 0 bases clipped from V and 2 bases from J, the junction kept 7 bases outside the gene matches. The CDR3 is made up of 18 amino acids. The germline V gene encodes CDR1 SGHNT and CDR2 YYREEE (reference sequence). CDR3 amino acids: CASSLAGLAGVNTGELFF. The DNA for the CDR3 is TGTGCCAGCAGCTTGGCCGGGCTAGCGGGAGTAAACACCGGGGAGCTGTTTTTT.

The chain carries TRBV28 and TRBJ1-6; 8 bases map to TRBD1. Unmatched junction bases numbered 0, after V lost 3 bases and J lost 8 bases. This CDR3 contains 13 residues. Germline CDR1 is MDHEN and CDR2 is SYDVKM. In DNA form, the CDR3 reads TGTGCCAGCAGTTTGGACAGGGATTCACCCCTCCACTTT. Its translation: CASSLDRDSPLHF. Drawing the rest from reference TRBV28 and TRBJ1-6, the complete variable domain is DVKVTQSSRYLVKRTGEKVFLECVQDMDHENMFWYRQDPGLGLRLIYFSYDVKMKEKGDIPEGYSVSREKKERFSLILESASTNQTSMYLCASSLDRDSPLHFGNGTRLTVT.

The V call is TRBV24-1, the J call TRBJ2-2; maybe TRBD1 (6 bases). V gave up 0 bases and J gave up 1 base, with 8 bases separating them. The CDR3 is 16 amino acids. CDR1 is KGHDR and CDR2 is SFDVKD in the germline V gene. The CDR3 spells CATSDLRGRNTGELFF. In nucleotides, the CDR3 is TGTGCCACCAGTGATTTGAGGGGGAGGAACACCGGGGAGCTGTTTTTT.

The V and J genes are TRBV30 and TRBJ1-6; maybe TRBD1 (6 bases). This CDR3 comprises 15 residues. V lost 0 bases and J lost 13, with 19 bases in between. The germline V gene encodes CDR1 GTSNPN and CDR2 SVGIG (reference sequence). DNA of the CDR3: TGTGCCTGGAGTGTACCGGACAGAGTATTCTCTCCCCTCCACTTT. Translating it yields CAWSVPDRVFSPLHF. Using reference TRBV30 and TRBJ1-6 for the parts outside the CDR3, the full variable domain is SQTIHQWPATLVQPVGSPLSLECTVEGTSNPNLYWYRQAAGRGLQLLFYSVGIGQISSEVPQNLSASRPQDRQFILSSKKLLLSDSGFYLCAWSVPDRVFSPLHFGNGTRLTVT.

The V gene is TRBV19, the J gene TRBJ1-4; 7 bases agree with TRBD1. The CDR3 has 14 residues. J was trimmed by 3 bases and V by 7 bases; bases with no gene match: 5. The germline V gene encodes CDR1 LNHDA and CDR2 SQIVND (reference sequence). The CDR3 region has the DNA TGTGCCAGTATTCCGGGACAGTCTAATGAAAAACTGTTTTTT. Translating gives CASIPGQSNEKLFF.

The V call is TRBV28, the J call TRBJ2-1, with D perhaps TRBD1 (5 bases). The germline V and J ends were trimmed by 5 bases and 8 bases, with 16 bases remaining between them. The CDR3 length is 14 residues. Germline loops: CDR1 MDHEN, CDR2 SYDVKM. The CDR3 region has the DNA TGTGCCAGCAGTCGCACCTCAGGGTGGGATGAGCAGTTCTTC. The encoded protein is CASSRTSGWDEQFF.

The J gene is TRBJ2-3, the V gene TRBV3-1 (or the pseudogene TRBV3-2), with 7 bases fitting TRBD2. V lost 3 bases to trimming and J lost 1 base; unmatched junction nucleotides: 4. Germline CDR1 LGHDT, CDR2 YNNKEL (reference sequence). This CDR3 region has 15 residues. DNA of the CDR3: TGTGCCAGCAGCCAGGGACTACGAGGCACAGATACGCAGTATTTT. Translated, it gives CASSQGLRGTDTQYF.

The V and J genes are TRBV10-3 and TRBJ1-1; D remains ambiguous. The germline gives CDR1 ENHRY, CDR2 SYGVKD. CDR3 length equals 16 residues. V lost 2 bases and J 1 base, leaving 14 bases between the germline ends. The CDR3 DNA follows: TGTGCCATCAGTGAGAAACTCGGAGGGCCGAACACTGAAGCTTTCTTT. Its protein is CAISEKLGGPNTEAFF.

About this clone itself: A junction boundary mismatches the germline segment, possibly from a read error. The chain joins TRBV7-9 to TRBJ2-1, with 7 bases matching TRBD2. The CDR3 extends over 15 amino acids. Germline values: CDR1 SEHNR, CDR2 FQNEAQ (reference sequence). The CDR3, as DNA: TGTGCCAGCAGCTTCCTGACTAGCTCCGACAATGAGCAGTTCTTC. This translates into CASSFLTSSDNEQFF.

J is TRBJ2-1 and V is TRBV27, with 9 positions matching TRBD2. This CDR3 region has 14 residues. V gave up 8 bases and J gave up 7 bases; unmatched junction bases: 9. Germline CDR1 reads MNHEY; CDR2 reads SMNVEV (reference sequence). The CDR3 loop is CASGVAGVSNEQFF. The DNA of the CDR3 is TGTGCCAGCGGAGTAGCGGGAGTGAGTAATGAGCAGTTCTTC.

The J gene is TRBJ1-2, the V gene TRBV6-5, with 10 bases matching TRBD1. The CDR3 length is 10 residues. The germline gives CDR1 MNHEY, CDR2 SVGAGI. J lost 10 bases, V lost 8 bases, and 1 base had no gene match. Here the CDR3 DNA reads TGTGCCAGCGGGACAGGGGACTACACCTTC. Protein sequence: CASGTGDYTF.

The chain couples TRBV5-6 to TRBJ2-5; TRBD1 might be the D (6 bases). Per germline, CDR1 SGHDT and CDR2 YYEEEE. The germline V and J ends were trimmed by 3 bases and 4 bases, with 13 bases remaining between them. This CDR3 contains 14 residues. CDR3 in amino acids: CASSYVGAGETQYF. CDR3 sequence (DNA): TGTGCCAGCAGCTACGTGGGGGCGGGAGAGACCCAGTACTTC.

The genes are TRBV10-3 and TRBJ1-2; 10 nucleotides agree with TRBD1. The CDR3 totals 15 residues. From germline, CDR1 is ENHRY and CDR2 SYGVKD. V shed 6 bases and J 4 bases; nucleotides not matched to a gene: 8. Here the CDR3 reads CAISTGQGGSYGYTF. The CDR3 nucleotides read TGTGCCATCAGCACTGGACAGGGGGGAAGCTATGGCTACACCTTC.

V and J are TRBV18 and TRBJ2-7; TRBD2 matches 7 bases. Germline V lookup: CDR1 KGHSH, CDR2 LQKENI. With 6 bases clipped from V and 0 bases from J, the junction kept 8 bases outside the gene matches. The CDR3 contains 15 residues. CDR3 bases: TGTGCCAGCTCCCCGGGGAGGGCCAGCTCCTACGAGCAGTACTTC. Protein sequence: CASSPGRASSYEQYF.